This T cell receptor (beta chain) was captured by sequencing in a study of cytomegalovirus exposure and HLA in healthy donors. The PCR made use of 60 Vbeta and 13 Jbeta primers. Only in-frame clones appear in the TCRdb table, and some are missing; sequencing was by immunoSEQ multiplex PCR. The table has approximately 140,000 clones, roughly 80% seen once. On this clone itself: The target antigen is unknown.

General study findings and limits: Roughly even sequencing depth across donors was the assumption behind the presence/absence analyses. The study recorded 150 to 200 TCR beta chains that were cytomegalovirus-associated.

The specimen sequenced was PBMCs. This clonotype originated in a woman between 50 and 59 years old in good health and CMV-seronegative.

DNA of the CDR3: TGTGCCAGCAGCCCGGCCTATGGGCACGAGCAGTACTTC. Residues: CASSPAYGHEQYF. This sequence joins TRBV6-5 and TRBJ2-7; D ambiguous. The V and J ends lost 6 bases and 5 bases respectively, with 14 bases between them. The CDR3 contains 13 residues. Germline V gene lookup returns CDR1 MNHEY and CDR2 SVGAGI.